The 28 T cell receptor beta chains below were found in one sample sequenced in a study of blood T cell repertoires in COVID-19. TCRdb keeps only in-frame clones here, not all; method: immunoSEQ multiplex PCR. Among about 250,000 clones listed, around 84% were seen once. The sequenced sample was peripheral blood. The source of these receptors is a woman in her thirties or forties who had recovered from COVID-19.

The V and J genes are TRBV6-4 and TRBJ2-3; 8 bases match TRBD2. In germline, CDR1 is MRHNA, CDR2 SNTAGT. The V gene end was trimmed by 6 bases and the J gene end by 4 bases; junction bases not matched to a gene: 6. This CDR3 has 14 residues. The CDR3 region is CASSQTGGADTQYF. CDR3 bases: TGTGCCAGCAGCCAGACGGGGGGGGCAGATACGCAGTATTTT.

This chain links TRBV28 with TRBJ1-6; D unresolved. The germline V and J ends were trimmed by 8 bases and 4 bases, with 12 bases remaining between them. The CDR3 has 14 amino acids. Germline CDR1 reads MDHEN; CDR2 reads SYDVKM. CDR3 amino acids: CASGPPKYNSPLHF. CDR3 DNA: TGTGCCAGCGGGCCCCCAAAGTATAATTCACCCCTCCACTTT.

The chain couples TRBV19 to TRBJ2-7, with 7 bases lining up with TRBD1. V shed 5 bases, J shed 1 base, and the junction held 11 bases outside the gene matches. This CDR3 comprises 16 residues. Per germline, CDR1 LNHDA and CDR2 SQIVND (reference sequence). This chain's CDR3 is CASSDQTGTISYEQYF. In DNA form, the CDR3 reads TGTGCCAGTAGTGATCAGACAGGGACGATATCCTACGAGCAGTACTTC.

The rearrangement links TRBV7-2 to TRBJ2-7; D gene uncertain. Germline CDR1 and CDR2: SGHTA and FQGNSA. V dropped 5 bases and J dropped 2 bases, with 13 bases sitting between them. This CDR3 is built from 14 residues. Here the CDR3 DNA reads TGTGCCAGCAGCCCTAGACTCACGGCCTACGAGCAGTACTTC. It is translated as CASSPRLTAYEQYF.

The chain couples TRBV5-1 to TRBJ2-2; 10 positions agree with TRBD2. Trimming took 2 bases from V and 5 from J; bases not matched to a gene: 3. There are 15 residues in the CDR3. CDR1 SGHRS and CDR2 YFSETQ come from the germline V gene. The chain's CDR3 is CASSLALAGTGELFF. CDR3 nucleotides: TGCGCCAGCAGCTTAGCACTAGCGGGGACCGGGGAGCTGTTTTTT. The full variable domain, in which reference TRBV5-1 and TRBJ2-2 provide the parts outside the CDR3, is KAGVTQTPRYLIKTRGQQVTLSCSPISGHRSVSWYQQTPGQGLQFLFEYFSETQRNKGNFPGRFSGRQFSNSRSEMNVSTLELGDSALYLCASSLALAGTGELFFGEGSRLTVL.

This clone occurred once. V usage is TRBV6-5 and J usage is TRBJ2-2; the D is unclear. This CDR3 has 14 residues. The germline V gene has CDR1 MNHEY and CDR2 SVGAGI. Deletions cut 6 bases from V and 2 bases from J, with 10 bases between. This CDR3 is CASRITVNTGELFF. CDR3 bases: TGTGCCAGCAGAATAACAGTTAACACCGGGGAGCTGTTTTTT.

The chain links TRBV10-3 to TRBJ2-1; possible D gene TRBD1, 5 bases. The CDR3 totals 12 residues. Germline CDR1 ENHRY, CDR2 SYGVKD. V lost 6 bases, J lost 4 bases, and 7 bases lay in between. This chain's CDR3 is CAIRGQYNEQFF. The CDR3, as DNA: TGTGCCATCAGGGGGCAGTACAATGAGCAGTTCTTC.

The gene calls are TRBV24-1 and TRBJ2-5; TRBD2 is a possible D gene (6 bases). CDR1 KGHDR and CDR2 SFDVKD come from the germline V gene. The CDR3 is 15 amino acids. The V gene lost 1 base and the J gene lost 5 bases, with 13 bases spanning the gap. DNA of the CDR3: TGTGCCACCAGTGATTTATGGGGCGGGATGGAGACCCAGTACTTC. Translating gives CATSDLWGGMETQYF.

This chain connects TRBV3-1 (or the pseudogene TRBV3-2) to TRBJ2-5; possible D gene TRBD1, 5 bases. Germline V gene lookup returns CDR1 LGHDT and CDR2 YNNKEL (reference sequence). V shed 3 bases and J shed 3 bases, with 17 bases lying between them. The CDR3 has 16 residues. The CDR3 is CASSHRGSGSEETQYF. The DNA for the CDR3 is TGTGCCAGCAGCCATAGGGGTTCAGGGTCGGAAGAGACCCAGTACTTC.

The CDR3 nucleotides read TGTGCCAGCAGCCGACAAGAGCAGTTCTTC. Residues: CASSRQEQFF. The chain combines TRBV7-6 with TRBJ2-1; D is uncertain. The CDR3 covers 10 residues. The V gene's germline CDR1 is SGHVS and CDR2 FNYEAQ. Between the trimmed V and J ends, which lost 5 bases and 10 bases, there was a span of 6 bases.

The DNA of the CDR3 is TGTGCCAGCAGTGAAGGGAGAGACACTGAAGCTTTCTTT. It codes for CASSEGRDTEAFF. The rearrangement joins TRBV6-1 to TRBJ1-1; D is undetermined. This CDR3 spans 13 amino acids. The germline CDR1 and CDR2 sequences are MNHNS and SASEGT. Between the trimmed V and J ends, which lost 1 base and 3 bases, there was a span of 6 bases.

This chain links TRBV7-9 with TRBJ2-1; the match to TRBD2 covers 10 bases. J gave up 3 bases and V 4 bases, and 6 bases lay outside the gene matches. Per germline, CDR1 SEHNR and CDR2 FQNEAQ (reference sequence). There are 16 residues in the CDR3. The CDR3 sequence is CASSSTLAGNYNEQFF. The CDR3, as DNA: TGTGCCAGCAGCTCAACACTAGCGGGGAACTACAATGAGCAGTTCTTC.

The chain links TRBV2 to TRBJ2-2; TRBD2 aligns across 10 bases. V shed 8 bases, J shed 0 bases, and the junction held 3 bases outside the gene matches. There are 15 residues in the CDR3. Germline CDR1 is SNHLY and CDR2 is FYNNEI. CDR3 protein: CASSTSGANTGELFF. The CDR3, as DNA: TGTGCCAGCTCTACTAGCGGGGCGAACACCGGGGAGCTGTTTTTT.

The genes are TRBV5-4 and TRBJ1-6, with D possibly TRBD1 on 6 matching bases. This CDR3 spans 17 amino acids. Germline CDR1 SGHNT, CDR2 YYREEE (reference sequence). The V and J ends lost 0 bases and 6 bases respectively, with 16 bases between them. The CDR3 loop is CASSLAVRGFFNSPLHF. CDR3 nucleotides: TGTGCCAGCAGCTTGGCGGTCAGGGGTTTTTTTAATTCACCCCTCCACTTT.

The V gene is TRBV5-1, the J gene TRBJ2-1; TRBD2 aligns across 10 bases. With V trimmed by 5 bases and J by 7 bases, 12 bases remained unmatched. The CDR3 consists of 16 residues. CDR1 SGHRS and CDR2 YFSETQ come from the germline V gene. This CDR3 reads CASSHFSGGIGNEQFF. CDR3 DNA: TGCGCCAGCAGTCATTTTAGCGGGGGGATCGGGAATGAGCAGTTCTTC.

The chain uses TRBV28 and TRBJ1-4; D unclear. This CDR3 has 12 residues. The germline CDR1 and CDR2 sequences are MDHEN and SYDVKM. The V end was cut by 5 bases, the J end by 10 bases, with 11 bases between. The CDR3 nucleotides read TGTGCCAGCAGTGGGAGGGCAGTAAAACTGTTTTTT. As protein: CASSGRAVKLFF. The full variable domain, rest sourced from reference TRBV28 and TRBJ1-4, is DVKVTQSSRYLVKRTGEKVFLECVQDMDHENMFWYRQDPGLGLRLIYFSYDVKMKEKGDIPEGYSVSREKKERFSLILESASTNQTSMYLCASSGRAVKLFFGSGTQLSVL.

The rearrangement joins TRBV5-5 to TRBJ2-4; 9 positions match TRBD1. Germline V CDR1 and CDR2: SGHKS, YYEKEE (reference sequence). V lost 4 bases to trimming and J lost 9 bases; unmatched junction nucleotides: 11. The CDR3 contains 15 residues. In DNA, the CDR3 is TGTGCCAGCAGCCGAGTGGGACAGGGTGAGACCATTCAGTACTTC. Protein sequence: CASSRVGQGETIQYF.

This sequence joins TRBV27 and TRBJ1-2; 8 nucleotides line up with TRBD1. CDR1 is MNHEY and CDR2 is SMNVEV in the germline V gene (reference sequence). CDR3 size: 17 residues. The J segment lost 0 bases and the V segment lost 8 bases, leaving 14 bases of the junction unmatched. CDR3 loop: CASRRGQASPTNYGYTF. The CDR3 nucleotides are TGTGCCAGCCGTAGGGGACAGGCCTCCCCTACTAACTATGGCTACACCTTC.

The chain recombines TRBV7-9 with TRBJ2-7; D perhaps matches TRBD2 (5 bases). CDR3 length equals 11 residues. The germline V gene has CDR1 SEHNR and CDR2 FQNEAQ (reference sequence). The germline V and J ends were trimmed by 8 bases and 0 bases, with 5 bases remaining between them. CDR3 sequence: CASGSSYEQYF. The CDR3 DNA sequence: TGTGCCAGCGGGAGCTCCTACGAGCAGTACTTC. Based on the CDR3 plus reference TRBV7-9 and TRBJ2-7, the full variable domain is DTGVSQNPRHKITKRGQNVTFRCDPISEHNRLYWYRQTLGQGPEFLTYFQNEAQLEKSRLLSDRFSAERPKGSFSTLEIQRTEQGDSAMYLCASGSSYEQYFGPGTRLTVT.

This clone showed up just a few times. The V call is TRBV29-1, the J call TRBJ2-7, with a weak D call TRBD1 (5 bases). Germline V gene lookup returns CDR1 SQVTM and CDR2 ANQGSEA. The CDR3 consists of 12 residues. V lost 4 bases, J lost 5 bases, and 12 bases lay in between. The CDR3 DNA sequence: TGCAGCGTTGGTCAGGGTCCTAACGAGCAGTACTTC. This gives the protein CSVGQGPNEQYF.

The chain carries TRBV5-6 and TRBJ1-5, with D maybe TRBD1 (6 bases). This CDR3 spans 12 amino acids. Trimming removed 3 bases from V and 5 bases from J, with 6 bases in between. The germline V gene has CDR1 SGHDT and CDR2 YYEEEE. CDR3 amino acids: CASSYRDQPQHF. The CDR3 nucleotides are TGTGCCAGCAGCTACAGGGATCAGCCCCAGCATTTT.

The genes are TRBV27 and TRBJ2-1, with TRBD1 identical over 9 bases. Germline CDR1 MNHEY, CDR2 SMNVEV (reference sequence). This CDR3 has 16 amino acids. V lost 4 bases and J lost 4; bases outside the gene matches: 8. CDR3 sequence: CASSSPPGTGYNEQFF. DNA of the CDR3: TGTGCCAGCAGTTCACCACCCGGGACAGGGTACAATGAGCAGTTCTTC.

The rearrangement joins TRBV4-2 to TRBJ2-7; D perhaps matches TRBD2 (5 bases). Germline V gene lookup returns CDR1 LGHNA and CDR2 YNFKEQ. CDR3 size: 14 residues. Trimming pared 4 bases from V and 1 base from J, leaving 11 bases between. CDR3 nucleotide sequence: TGTGCCAGCAGCCTACGGACTCAATCCTACGAGCAGTACTTC. It encodes CASSLRTQSYEQYF.

The J gene is TRBJ2-5, the V gene TRBV2; 14 nucleotides match TRBD2. CDR3 length: 15 residues. Germline assignment: CDR1 SNHLY and CDR2 FYNNEI. With 7 bases clipped from V and 5 bases from J, the junction kept 6 bases outside the gene matches. The CDR3 nucleotides read TGTGCCAGCAATCCCCGGACTAGCGGGGGGGAGACCCAGTACTTC. This encodes CASNPRTSGGETQYF. Based on the CDR3 plus reference TRBV2 and TRBJ2-5, the full variable domain is EPEVTQTPSHQVTQMGQEVILRCVPISNHLYFYWYRQILGQKVEFLVSFYNNEISEKSEIFDDQFSVERPDGSNFTLKIRSTKLEDSAMYFCASNPRTSGGETQYFGPGTRLLVL.

This clone was recorded once. The gene calls are TRBV2 and TRBJ1-2; the D gene is possibly TRBD1 (5 bases). This CDR3 contains 12 residues. Germline V lookup: CDR1 SNHLY, CDR2 FYNNEI. The V end was cut by 3 bases, the J end by 7 bases, with 9 bases between. The CDR3 DNA is TGTGCCAGCAGTGATTCAGGGTTTGGCTACACCTTC. This gives the protein CASSDSGFGYTF. The full variable domain, its missing parts supplied by reference TRBV2 and TRBJ1-2, is EPEVTQTPSHQVTQMGQEVILRCVPISNHLYFYWYRQILGQKVEFLVSFYNNEISEKSEIFDDQFSVERPDGSNFTLKIRSTKLEDSAMYFCASSDSGFGYTFGSGTRLTVV.

This chain connects TRBV7-9 to TRBJ2-3; 9 bases agree with TRBD2. Germline V gives CDR1 SEHNR, CDR2 FQNEAQ (reference sequence). The CDR3 is 15 residues long. The J segment lost 0 bases and the V segment lost 5 bases, leaving 3 bases of the junction unmatched. In DNA, the CDR3 is TGTGCCAGCAGCCGAAGCGGGGGGAGCACAGATACGCAGTATTTT. It is translated as CASSRSGGSTDTQYF.

This sequence joins TRBV11-3 and TRBJ2-7; possibly TRBD1 for D (6 bases). The germline V gene encodes CDR1 SGHNT and CDR2 YENEEA. V lost 5 bases and J 4 bases, leaving 9 bases between the germline ends. The CDR3 has 12 amino acids. CDR3 sequence reads: CASSEQGYEQYF. CDR3 sequence (DNA): TGTGCCAGCAGCGAACAGGGTTACGAGCAGTACTTC.

V and J are TRBV29-1 and TRBJ2-7; 10 bases are a match to TRBD1. Losses at the gene ends were 6 bases for V and 0 bases for J; bases not matched to a gene: 14. Germline CDR1 and CDR2: SQVTM and ANQGSEA. The CDR3 loop spans 17 amino acids. The CDR3 bases are TGCAGCGTGGGGGGGACAGGGGAAAAAAGGAGCTCCTACGAGCAGTACTTC. This sequence encodes CSVGGTGEKRSSYEQYF.